These 15 T cell receptor beta chains came from one sample sequenced in a study of blood T cell repertoires in COVID-19. Clones were read by immunoSEQ multiplex PCR, and TCRdb kept only the in-frame ones, dropping some. The sample has fewer than 300,000 clones; about 80% are singletons. The sample taken for sequencing was peripheral blood. Receptors originate from a woman over 75 with acute or convalescent COVID-19.

Regarding this clone: A read error may produce the germline difference seen at one junction end. The V and J genes are TRBV18 and TRBJ2-4; 13 bases align to TRBD2. Germline V lookup: CDR1 KGHSH, CDR2 LQKENI. The CDR3 has 15 amino acids. The CDR3 DNA follows: TGTGCCAGCTCTCCACTAGCGGGGGGGTTCAGCATTCAGTACTTC. Translating gives CASSPLAGGFSIQYF.

The chain carries TRBV13 and TRBJ2-1, with D maybe TRBD2 (5 bases). Per the germline V gene, CDR1 is PRHDT and CDR2 is FYEKMQ (reference sequence). The ends were cut back, 3 bases at V and 0 bases at J, with 12 bases in the middle. This CDR3 region has 16 residues. CDR3 sequence reads: CASSFSVRSSYNEQFF. The DNA for the CDR3 is TGTGCCAGCAGCTTTAGCGTCCGAAGCTCCTACAATGAGCAGTTCTTC.

This chain connects TRBV5-4 to TRBJ2-3, with D perhaps matching TRBD2 (6 bases). V was trimmed by 5 bases and J by 0 bases, leaving 10 bases between them. This CDR3 has 14 residues. Per germline, CDR1 SGHNT and CDR2 YYREEE (reference sequence). CDR3 loop: CASRWDSSTDTQYF. CDR3 DNA sequence: TGTGCCAGCAGATGGGACTCGAGCACAGATACGCAGTATTTT.

The rearrangement uses TRBV6-5 and TRBJ1-1, with D possibly matching TRBD1 (5 bases). Per germline, CDR1 MNHEY and CDR2 SVGAGI. V lost 8 bases and J 2 bases, leaving 9 bases between the germline ends. The CDR3 is 12 residues long. The CDR3 DNA reads as TGTGCCAGCGGACACCCTAACACTGAAGCTTTCTTT. This encodes CASGHPNTEAFF.

The J gene is TRBJ1-1, the V gene TRBV19; the D gene is possibly TRBD1 (5 bases). Trimming took off 3 bases at V and 0 bases at J, with 8 bases between the two ends. The germline gives CDR1 LNHDA, CDR2 SQIVND (reference sequence). The CDR3 sequence is 14 residues long. CDR3 nucleotide sequence: TGTGCCAGTAGTATCGGACACCTGAACACTGAAGCTTTCTTT. This translates into CASSIGHLNTEAFF. The variable domain in full, completed from reference TRBV19 and TRBJ1-1, reads DGGITQSPKYLFRKEGQNVTLSCEQNLNHDAMYWYRQDPGQGLRLIYYSQIVNDFQKGDIAEGYSVSREKKESFPLTVTSAQKNPTAFYLCASSIGHLNTEAFFGQGTRLTVV.

V is TRBV7-2 and J is TRBJ2-1; 11 bases are shared with TRBD2. The length of the CDR3 is 16 residues. The V and J ends lost 4 bases and 4 bases, in that order; junction bases with no gene match: 6. Per germline, CDR1 SGHTA and CDR2 FQGNSA. CDR3 residues: CASSSLAGGDYNEQFF. In DNA, the CDR3 is TGTGCCAGCAGCTCCCTAGCGGGGGGAGATTACAATGAGCAGTTCTTC.

This clone came up a few times. The V gene is TRBV5-5, the J gene TRBJ2-2; D unresolved. The CDR3 contains 14 residues. V lost 2 bases, J lost 0 bases, and 5 bases lay in between. From germline, CDR1 is SGHKS and CDR2 YYEKEE (reference sequence). The CDR3 is CASSFLANTGELFF. The CDR3 bases are TGTGCCAGCAGCTTTTTAGCGAACACCGGGGAGCTGTTTTTT.

The chain combines TRBV12-5 with TRBJ2-2; D is perhaps TRBD1 (5 bases). The CDR3 is 15 amino acids. V shed 4 bases and J shed 2 bases, with 11 bases lying between them. Germline values: CDR1 LGHNT, CDR2 FRNRAP. The CDR3 loop is CASGSRASNTGELFF. DNA of the CDR3: TGTGCTAGTGGTTCCAGGGCTTCCAACACCGGGGAGCTGTTTTTT.

This clone was seen a handful of times. The genes are TRBV6-5 and TRBJ1-1; no definite D call. The germline V and J ends were trimmed by 0 bases and 3 bases, with 11 bases remaining between them. There are 15 residues in the CDR3. Germline CDR1 and CDR2: MNHEY and SVGAGI. The DNA for the CDR3 is TGTGCCAGCAGTTACTCACGGAGGTCGGACACTGAAGCTTTCTTT. Translation gives CASSYSRRSDTEAFF.

The rearrangement uses TRBV6-5 and TRBJ2-1, with 12 bases aligning to TRBD2. The CDR3 is made up of 16 amino acids. The germline gives CDR1 MNHEY, CDR2 SVGAGI. The trim removed 4 bases at V and 7 bases at J, leaving 8 bases unmatched. CDR3 nucleotides: TGTGCCAGCAGTTTACTCGGACTAGCGGGGAAGAATGAGCAGTTCTTC. It codes for CASSLLGLAGKNEQFF.

The chain joins TRBV15 to TRBJ1-1, with TRBD1 matching 8 bases. Trimming took 3 bases from V and 5 from J; bases not matched to a gene: 2. The CDR3 sequence is 13 residues long. The germline V gene encodes CDR1 LNHNV and CDR2 YYDKDF (reference sequence). The CDR3 DNA reads TGTGCCACCAGCAGTCAGGGGGCAACTGAAGCTTTCTTT. This codes for CATSSQGATEAFF.

The chain recombines TRBV6-5 with TRBJ1-3; D is possibly TRBD1 (6 bases). V lost 5 bases, J lost 0 bases, and 8 bases lay in between. CDR3 length: 14 amino acids. Germline assignment: CDR1 MNHEY and CDR2 SVGAGI. The CDR3 spells CASSIRGSGNTIYF. CDR3 nucleotides: TGTGCCAGCAGTATCAGGGGCTCTGGAAACACCATATATTTT.

J is TRBJ1-1 and V is TRBV27; 8 positions agree with TRBD1. In germline, CDR1 is MNHEY, CDR2 SMNVEV (reference sequence). This CDR3 region has 16 residues. Trimming removed 0 bases from V and 4 bases from J; junction bases left unmatched: 7. CDR3 residues: CASSLSLGQGSTEAFF. The CDR3 DNA is TGTGCCAGCAGTTTATCCCTCGGACAGGGCTCCACTGAAGCTTTCTTT.

The chain carries TRBV4-3 and TRBJ2-6, with 8 positions matching TRBD1. Germline V gives CDR1 LGHNA, CDR2 YSLEER. This CDR3 is 19 amino acids long. The junction had 8 bases not matched to a gene; V was cut back by 1 base and J by 0 bases. CDR3 nucleotides: TGCGCCAGCAGCCAAGGGTATGGACAGGGAACCTCTGGGGCCAACGTCCTGACTTTC. Residues: CASSQGYGQGTSGANVLTF.

This clone appeared a few times. The sample holds other DNA sequences that translate to the same CDR3. This chain joins TRBV7-9 and TRBJ2-2; 9 bases agree with TRBD2. The CDR3 consists of 15 residues. With V trimmed by 2 bases and J by 5 bases, 3 bases remained unmatched. The germline gives CDR1 SEHNR, CDR2 FQNEAQ (reference sequence). CDR3 nucleotide sequence: TGTGCCAGCAGCTTACGCCTAGCGGGAACCGGGGAGCTGTTTTTT. Translating gives CASSLRLAGTGELFF.